This note documents a single T cell receptor beta chain sequence. Antigen unknown. The data derive from a study of cytomegalovirus exposure and HLA in healthy donors. Study-wide context: As released early, the data held some 80 million unique TCRs from HLA-typed donors.

Vbeta (60) and Jbeta (13) primers were used in the PCR. Data came from immunoSEQ multiplex PCR; TCRdb stores just in-frame clones and leaves some out. The sample holds around 100,000 clones, approximately 71% seen once. Study results and caveats: Reports showed the classifier diagnosing cytomegalovirus status with high specificity and sensitivity. It was likely that a cluster of highly shared sequence variants was a sequencing artifact.

The V and J ends lost 0 bases and 0 bases respectively, with 7 bases between them. The CDR3 is 15 amino acids. CDR1 and CDR2 from the germline V gene are SGHNT and YYREEE (reference sequence). The sample consisted of PBMCs. The chain carries TRBV5-4 and TRBJ2-1; D is undetermined. The origin of this receptor is a woman aged 18-29 years in good health and CMV-seropositive. The CDR3 here is CASSLELSSYNEQFF. Here the CDR3 DNA reads TGTGCCAGCAGCTTGGAACTCTCCTCCTACAATGAGCAGTTCTTC.